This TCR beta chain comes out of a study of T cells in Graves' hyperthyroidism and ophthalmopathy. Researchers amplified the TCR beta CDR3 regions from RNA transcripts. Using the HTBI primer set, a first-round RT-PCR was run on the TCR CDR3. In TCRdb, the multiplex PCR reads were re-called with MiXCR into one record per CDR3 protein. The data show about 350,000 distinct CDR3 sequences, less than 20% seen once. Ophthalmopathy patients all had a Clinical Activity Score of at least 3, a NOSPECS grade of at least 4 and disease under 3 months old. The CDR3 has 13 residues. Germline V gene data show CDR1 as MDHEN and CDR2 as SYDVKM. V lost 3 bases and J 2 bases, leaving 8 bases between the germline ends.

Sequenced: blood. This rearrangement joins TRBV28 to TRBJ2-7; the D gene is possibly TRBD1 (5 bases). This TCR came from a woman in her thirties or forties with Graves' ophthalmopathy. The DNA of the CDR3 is TGTGCCAGCAGTTTCCAGGGTCCCTACGAGCAGTACTTC. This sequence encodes CASSFQGPYEQYF.